Following are 29 T cell receptor beta chains from one sample sequenced in a study of identical twins. Using its own MiXCR run on the 5' RACE reads, TCRdb lists one record per CDR3 protein. Of 310,000 or so distinct CDR3 sequences detected, roughly 9.8% appear once; the ten largest clones hold about 7.1%. The sample also formed part of further work on yellow fever vaccine responses in identical twins.

The sequenced sample was CD8+ T cells sorted from blood. Source of these receptors: a woman aged 18 to 35 in good health.

This clonotype was picked up a small number of times. The chain employs TRBV6-5 and TRBJ2-2; D is ambiguous. The CDR3 runs to 14 residues. Germline CDR1 reads MNHEY; CDR2 reads SVGAGI. V shed 2 bases and J shed 2 bases, with 6 bases lying between them. The CDR3 coding sequence is TGTGCCAGCAGTTACGGAATTAACACCGGGGAGCTGTTTTTT. Translation: CASSYGINTGELFF.

The chain links TRBV27 to TRBJ2-2, with 9 bases matching TRBD1. The CDR3 loop spans 16 amino acids. The germline V gene encodes CDR1 MNHEY and CDR2 SMNVEV (reference sequence). The ends lost 5 bases at V and 4 bases at J; junction bases unmatched: 8. CDR3 DNA: TGTGCCAGCAGTCCAACAGGGGGCGAGTTCACCGGGGAGCTGTTTTTT. Its protein is CASSPTGGEFTGELFF.

This clonotype was seen repeatedly, ten times or more. The chain joins TRBV5-6 to TRBJ1-1, with D maybe TRBD1 (5 bases). CDR1 is SGHDT and CDR2 is YYEEEE in the germline V gene. Trimming removed 3 bases from V and 3 bases from J, with 6 bases in between. The CDR3 spans 12 residues. The CDR3, as DNA: TGTGCCAGCAGCTGGGGGGACACTGAAGCTTTCTTT. Translation: CASSWGDTEAFF. The full variable domain, in which reference TRBV5-6 and TRBJ1-1 provide the parts outside the CDR3, is DAGVTQSPTHLIKTRGQQVTLRCSPKSGHDTVSWYQQALGQGPQFIFQYYEEEERQRGNFPDRFSGHQFPNYSSELNVNALLLGDSALYLCASSWGDTEAFFGQGTRLTVV.

Many counts were recorded for this clonotype. The chain uses TRBV7-2 and TRBJ1-2, with D tentatively TRBD1 (5 bases). This CDR3 has 13 amino acids. With 2 bases removed from V and 8 bases from J, the gap between germline ends came to 12 bases. The germline V gene encodes CDR1 SGHTA and CDR2 FQGNSA. The DNA of the CDR3 is TGTGCCAGCAGCTTACAAGGGGCAGGGGGCTACACCTTC. It encodes CASSLQGAGGYTF.

This clonotype has more than one count but fewer than ten. The chain combines TRBV27 with TRBJ2-7; no definite D call. Germline V lookup: CDR1 MNHEY, CDR2 SMNVEV (reference sequence). Trimming removed 7 bases from V and 0 bases from J, with 13 bases in between. The CDR3 has 14 residues. The CDR3 sequence: CASNLDQNSYEQYF. DNA for the CDR3: TGTGCCAGCAACTTGGACCAAAACTCCTACGAGCAGTACTTC.

In its sample, this clonotype was seen a few times. The V and J genes are TRBV2 and TRBJ2-1; 15 bases align to TRBD2. V trimming: 3 bases; J trimming: 9 bases; junction bases outside the gene matches: 6. Per the germline V gene, CDR1 is SNHLY and CDR2 is FYNNEI. The CDR3 consists of 16 residues. The CDR3 DNA reads TGTGCCAGCAGTGACCTGGGACTAGCGGGAGGCGGTGAGCAGTTCTTC. This translates into CASSDLGLAGGGEQFF. The full variable domain, in which reference TRBV2 and TRBJ2-1 provide the parts outside the CDR3, is EPEVTQTPSHQVTQMGQEVILRCVPISNHLYFYWYRQILGQKVEFLVSFYNNEISEKSEIFDDQFSVERPDGSNFTLKIRSTKLEDSAMYFCASSDLGLAGGGEQFFGPGTRLTVL.

This chain uses TRBV11-2 with TRBJ2-7, with 8 nucleotides matching TRBD2. CDR1 is SGHAT and CDR2 is FQNNGV in the germline V gene. V trimming: 4 bases; J trimming: 7 bases; junction bases outside the gene matches: 9. CDR3 size: 14 residues. DNA for the CDR3: TGTGCCAGCAGCTACTCGGCGGCGGGAGGAGAGCAGTACTTC. Its protein is CASSYSAAGGEQYF.

This clonotype was seen repeatedly, ten times or more. The rearrangement links TRBV29-1 to TRBJ2-2; TRBD1 is a possible D gene (8 bases). This CDR3 has 15 residues. The V gene lost 5 bases and the J gene lost 5 bases, with 18 bases spanning the gap. The germline gives CDR1 SQVTM, CDR2 ANQGSEA. CDR3 loop: CSVTRTGRETGELFF. As DNA, the CDR3 is TGCAGCGTTACCCGGACAGGGAGGGAAACCGGGGAGCTGTTTTTT.

J is TRBJ1-1 and V is TRBV4-2, with 8 bases that match TRBD1. The V and J ends lost 1 base and 4 bases, in that order; junction bases with no gene match: 8. CDR3 length: 16 residues. CDR1 and CDR2 from the germline V gene are LGHNA and YNFKEQ. The CDR3 sequence is CASSQVGQGARTEAFF. As DNA, the CDR3 is TGTGCCAGCAGCCAAGTGGGGCAGGGGGCACGCACTGAAGCTTTCTTT.

This clonotype has a handful of counts. This chain uses TRBV29-1 with TRBJ2-1; D is unclear. The V and J ends lost 6 bases and 7 bases respectively, with 16 bases between them. The CDR3 is 13 amino acids. The germline V gene encodes CDR1 SQVTM and CDR2 ANQGSEA. The chain's CDR3 is CSVSARLDNEQFF. CDR3 sequence (DNA): TGCAGCGTATCCGCGCGTCTCGATAATGAGCAGTTCTTC.

The chain employs TRBV7-9 and TRBJ2-7; D is uncertain. Trimming took 1 base from V and 3 from J, leaving 7 bases between them. The CDR3 contains 13 residues. In germline, CDR1 is SEHNR, CDR2 FQNEAQ (reference sequence). CDR3 protein: CASSLEVDYEQYF. The CDR3 DNA is TGTGCCAGCAGCTTAGAAGTGGACTACGAGCAGTACTTC.

The chain links TRBV3-1 to TRBJ2-2, with D possibly matching TRBD1 (6 bases). CDR3 length equals 16 residues. The V gene's germline CDR1 is LGHDT and CDR2 YNNKEL (reference sequence). Trimming shortened V by 2 bases and J by 7 bases, and 17 bases separated the two germline ends. For the CDR3, the DNA is TGTGCCAGCAGCCAAATGGCAGGGGCCGAGGACGGGGAGCTGTTTTTT. The encoded protein is CASSQMAGAEDGELFF.

The table lists this clonotype with many counts. This sequence joins TRBV12-3 or TRBV12-4 and TRBJ2-1; D is uncertain. The CDR3 is 12 residues long. The V and J ends lost 7 bases and 8 bases respectively, with 12 bases between them. CDR3 nucleotides: TGTGCCAGCAAGAGCGCCCCCGATGAGCAGTTCTTC. Translation gives CASKSAPDEQFF.

In its sample, this clonotype was seen a few times. The chain is built from TRBV4-1 and TRBJ2-7; possible D gene TRBD1, 5 bases. V lost 2 bases and J 3 bases, leaving 11 bases between the germline ends. The CDR3 contains 14 residues. The germline V gene encodes CDR1 MGHRA and CDR2 YSYEKL. In DNA form, the CDR3 reads TGCGCCAGCAGCCAACTTTCAGGGAACTACGAGCAGTACTTC. This encodes CASSQLSGNYEQYF.

This clonotype showed up many times. This rearrangement joins TRBV29-1 to TRBJ2-1; D perhaps matches TRBD2 (5 bases). With 1 base removed from V and 10 bases from J, the gap between germline ends came to 17 bases. CDR3 length: 14 residues. The germline gives CDR1 SQVTM, CDR2 ANQGSEA. CDR3 coding DNA: TGCAGCGTTGAAGGTACGGTAGGAGGCCACGAGCAGTTCTTC. Translation: CSVEGTVGGHEQFF.

This clonotype has ten or more counts. This chain uses TRBV7-9 with TRBJ1-6; TRBD1 matches at 9 bases. Germline V CDR1 and CDR2: SEHNR, FQNEAQ (reference sequence). The ends lost 5 bases at V and 6 bases at J; junction bases unmatched: 2. The CDR3 is made up of 14 amino acids. CDR3 region: CASSPGQGNSPLHF. For the CDR3, the DNA is TGTGCCAGCAGCCCGGGACAGGGTAATTCACCCCTCCACTTT. Full variable domain (rest looked up from reference TRBV7-9 and TRBJ1-6): DTGVSQNPRHKITKRGQNVTFRCDPISEHNRLYWYRQTLGQGPEFLTYFQNEAQLEKSRLLSDRFSAERPKGSFSTLEIQRTEQGDSAMYLCASSPGQGNSPLHFGNGTRLTVT.

This clonotype was counted only a few times. The V call is TRBV5-1, the J call TRBJ2-3; TRBD1 might be the D (6 bases). The CDR3 covers 18 residues. CDR1 is SGHRS, CDR2 YFSETQ, per germline. V was trimmed by 4 bases and J by 4 bases, leaving 25 bases between them. Here the CDR3 reads CASSLRPGHKGVADTQYF. Here the CDR3 DNA reads TGCGCCAGCAGCCTAAGGCCGGGACATAAGGGGGTGGCAGATACGCAGTATTTT. The complete variable domain, with remaining parts taken from reference TRBV5-1 and TRBJ2-3, reads KAGVTQTPRYLIKTRGQQVTLSCSPISGHRSVSWYQQTPGQGLQFLFEYFSETQRNKGNFPGRFSGRQFSNSRSEMNVSTLELGDSALYLCASSLRPGHKGVADTQYFGPGTRLTVL.

This clonotype was picked up a small number of times. The chain combines TRBV6-2 or TRBV6-3 with TRBJ2-1; 8 bases fit TRBD2. The V segment lost 9 bases and the J segment 5 bases; nucleotides outside the gene matches: 12. The CDR3 sequence is 15 residues long. In germline, CDR1 is MNHEY, CDR2 SVGEGT. CDR3 nucleotide sequence: TGTGCCAGTCGCCAGGCGGGGGGCCCGAACAATGAGCAGTTCTTC. Its protein is CASRQAGGPNNEQFF.

This clonotype came up many times. V usage is TRBV7-2 and J usage is TRBJ2-7; 10 bases fit TRBD2. With V trimmed by 2 bases and J by 2 bases, 9 bases remained unmatched. This CDR3 contains 17 residues. Germline CDR1 reads SGHTA; CDR2 reads FQGNSA. CDR3 protein: CASSLRPSGSLPYEQYF. The CDR3 DNA sequence: TGTGCCAGCAGCTTACGGCCTAGCGGGAGTTTGCCCTACGAGCAGTACTTC.

The chain has TRBV19 and TRBJ2-1; 10 bases are a match to TRBD1. The CDR3 runs 14 residues. Germline CDR1 reads LNHDA; CDR2 reads SQIVND (reference sequence). V was pared by 8 bases and J by 5 bases, with 6 bases of the junction left unmatched. The CDR3 DNA sequence: TGTGCCAGTTACAGGACAGGGGGAAACAATGAGCAGTTCTTC. Its protein is CASYRTGGNNEQFF.

This clonotype has just a few counts. The chain recombines TRBV12-3 or TRBV12-4 with TRBJ2-7; 13 bases align to TRBD2. Trimming removed 5 bases from V and 1 base from J; junction bases left unmatched: 8. The CDR3 length is 17 residues. This CDR3 is CASSPGLAGAHSYEQYF. In DNA form, the CDR3 reads TGTGCCAGCAGTCCAGGACTAGCGGGAGCCCATTCCTACGAGCAGTACTTC.

The rearrangement joins TRBV7-2 to TRBJ1-4; D possibly corresponds to TRBD1 (5 bases). The V end lost 5 bases, the J end lost 4 bases, and 17 bases lay between the germline ends. The CDR3 is made up of 16 amino acids. Germline-derived CDR1 and CDR2 are SGHTA and FQGNSA. The CDR3 region has the DNA TGTGCCAGCAGCGACCAATCGGGGGGTGATAATGAAAAACTGTTTTTT. Translating gives CASSDQSGGDNEKLFF. Full variable domain (outside the CDR3, taken from reference TRBV7-2 and TRBJ1-4): GAGVSQSPSNKVTEKGKDVELRCDPISGHTALYWYRQSLGQGLEFLIYFQGNSAPDKSGLPSDRFSAERTGGSVSTLTIQRTQQEDSAVYLCASSDQSGGDNEKLFFGSGTQLSVL.

This clonotype is labeled medium-sized. The chain links TRBV7-8 to TRBJ1-2; 10 bases align to TRBD1. Per germline, CDR1 SGHVS and CDR2 FQNEAQ. This CDR3 comprises 17 residues. Losses at the gene ends were 5 bases for V and 2 bases for J; bases not matched to a gene: 11. The CDR3 DNA sequence: TGTGCCAGCAGCCGAGATCGGACAGGGGGTGCAAACTATGGCTACACCTTC. Protein sequence: CASSRDRTGGANYGYTF.

This clonotype showed up many times. The V and J genes are TRBV12-3 or TRBV12-4 and TRBJ2-5, with TRBD1 matching over 9 bases. J gave up 2 bases and V 5 bases, and 6 bases lay outside the gene matches. The CDR3 length is 15 residues. The CDR3 DNA sequence: TGTGCCAGCAGTCGACCACAGGGGGCTCAAGAGACCCAGTACTTC. Its protein product is CASSRPQGAQETQYF.

This clonotype has just a few counts. V usage is TRBV7-9 and J usage is TRBJ2-7; D could derive from TRBD1 or TRBD2 (5 bases each). Per the germline V gene, CDR1 is SEHNR and CDR2 is FQNEAQ (reference sequence). The V and J ends lost 5 bases and 5 bases respectively, with 16 bases between them. The CDR3 has 14 residues. This chain's CDR3 is CASSPSGRPHEQYF. DNA of the CDR3: TGTGCCAGCAGCCCATCGGGACGGCCCCACGAGCAGTACTTC.

This clonotype was seen at least ten times. The V and J genes are TRBV5-1 and TRBJ2-7, with D possibly matching TRBD2 (5 bases). The CDR3 extends over 13 amino acids. Germline V gene lookup returns CDR1 SGHRS and CDR2 YFSETQ. With 7 bases removed from V and 0 bases from J, the gap between germline ends came to 11 bases. Written as DNA, the CDR3 is TGCGCCAGCCGACAAGCGGACTCCTACGAGCAGTACTTC. Amino acid sequence: CASRQADSYEQYF.

The table lists this clonotype with a few counts. The rearrangement joins TRBV27 to TRBJ2-5; D is undetermined. The CDR3 has 13 residues. Per germline, CDR1 MNHEY and CDR2 SMNVEV (reference sequence). V was trimmed by 4 bases and J by 5 bases, leaving 11 bases between them. In nucleotides, the CDR3 is TGTGCCAGCAGTTCACCTCCCGGTGAGACCCAGTACTTC. Translated: CASSSPPGETQYF.

V usage is TRBV6-5 and J usage is TRBJ2-1; weak D call: TRBD2 (5 bases). The CDR3 consists of 13 residues. V lost 1 base and J 8 bases, leaving 9 bases between the germline ends. CDR1 is MNHEY, CDR2 SVGAGI, per germline. CDR3 sequence reads: CASSYLLVYEQFF. The CDR3 DNA is TGTGCCAGCAGTTACTTACTAGTTTATGAGCAGTTCTTC.

The CDR3 region is CASSQDDGGVEQYF. In DNA, the CDR3 is TGCGCCAGCAGCCAAGATGATGGAGGAGTCGAGCAGTACTTC. J is TRBJ2-7 and V is TRBV4-3, with D possibly matching TRBD2 (5 bases). The germline gives CDR1 LGHNA, CDR2 YSLEER. Trimming left V 0 bases short and J 6 bases short, with 12 bases between. This CDR3 is 14 amino acids long.